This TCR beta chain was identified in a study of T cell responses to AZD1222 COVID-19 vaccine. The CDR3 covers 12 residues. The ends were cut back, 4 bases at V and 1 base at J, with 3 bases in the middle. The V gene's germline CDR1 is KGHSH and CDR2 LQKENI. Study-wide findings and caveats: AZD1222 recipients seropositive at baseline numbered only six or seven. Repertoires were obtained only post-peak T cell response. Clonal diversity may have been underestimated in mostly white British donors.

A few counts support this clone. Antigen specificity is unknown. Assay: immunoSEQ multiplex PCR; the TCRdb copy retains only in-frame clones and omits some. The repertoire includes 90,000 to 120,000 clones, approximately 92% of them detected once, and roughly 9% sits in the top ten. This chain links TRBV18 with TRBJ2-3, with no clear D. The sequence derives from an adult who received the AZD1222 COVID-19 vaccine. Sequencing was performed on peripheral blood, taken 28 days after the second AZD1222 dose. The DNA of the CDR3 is TGTGCCAGCTCACTACGCACAGATACGCAGTATTTT. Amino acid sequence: CASSLRTDTQYF.